This T cell receptor (beta chain) was recovered during a study of blood T cell repertoires in COVID-19. Across the study: The study drew acute and convalescent COVID-19 samples from the United States, Italy and Spain. T cells, B-cell-depleted T cells, or PBMCs supplied cDNA or gDNA.

Trimming removed 0 bases at V and 4 bases at J, with 18 bases between. Germline CDR1 and CDR2: SGHNT and YENEEA. CDR3 size: 17 residues. The table came from immunoSEQ multiplex PCR; TCRdb's copy has only in-frame clones and leaves some out. The sample contains around 250,000 clones, 86% of which appear only once. Participants came from roughly 24 US areas, aged roughly 18 to 95 years. Categorization into cohorts depended on clinical history that participants reported. The clonotype comes from a woman in her forties or fifties who had recovered from COVID-19. Sequenced material: PBMCs or T cells enriched from blood (not recorded which). This chain joins TRBV11-3 and TRBJ1-1; D not resolved. The DNA of the CDR3 is TGTGCCAGCAGCTTAGATCCCCCGTTTACCCGGGGCACTGAAGCTTTCTTT. It yields the protein CASSLDPPFTRGTEAFF.